Reported below is one T cell receptor (beta chain). Its antigen is not yet known. Base quality data are lacking; no much larger clone is found one base away. From cysteine to phenylalanine, the CDR3 is 15 amino acids long. The sequence is cut down to CDR3 DNA, 45 bases in frame from base 1. CDR1 is given as MDHEN and CDR2 as SYDVKM, both from the germline V gene. Relative to germline, V is 1 base shorter and J is 7 bases shorter, with 14 bases between their ends. The data were taken from a study of blood T cell repertoires in COVID-19 (dated by TCRdb to between 2020 and 2021). General notes on the study: Collaborator samples came from the United States, Italy and Spain and covered acute and convalescent phases of COVID-19. The prospective study material was composed of cDNA or gDNA derived from T cells, B-cell-depleted T cells, or PBMCs. The dataset comprised deeply sampled blood TCRbeta repertoires from subjects exposed to, actively infected with, or recovered from COVID-19. A freely available public database, intended as a resource for researchers studying the immune response to SARS-CoV-2, is where the repertoires were released. Samples came from the ongoing ImmuneRACE study (first 160 participants) plus 1,254 subjects from 6 global collaborators. Sample metadata almost always included a de-identified subject ID, COVID-19 status, age in years and sex. Where available, HLA class I and class II types were taken from metadata supplied by the sample provider and were not determined by assay-based typing.

TCRbeta CDR3 regions were amplified from genomic DNA by means of the immunoSEQ Assay, a bias-controlled multiplex PCR. Turning to the authors' computational methods: Within the assay, amplification of reference gene primers was used to estimate how many nucleated cells each sample contained. To quantify the absolute abundance of each unique TCRbeta CDR3 rearrangement, sequence reads were collapsed and filtered. Productive Simpson clonality was computed per sample as the square root of Simpson's diversity index over productive rearrangements. TCRdb mirrors the immuneACCESS table, restricted to in-frame sequences. Some clones are absent from its copies; in checked studies, under half trace to an unresolved V gene, and the reason for the others is unknown. Clone size and V and J calls were adopted from that table, with D and trimming inferred from the DNA. The sample profile shows more than 95,000 clones; more than 65% of them were found once. About 25% of the sample is taken by the ten largest.

Collaborating institutions collected whole blood in K2EDTA tubes following their own protocols. For TCRbeta analysis, collaborator samples were shipped as frozen whole blood, as isolated PBMCs, or as DNA extracted from either sample type. The paper's findings and limits, for the study overall: The amount of clinical and demographic metadata varied by source and participant and was provided uncurated.

The sequence is built from TRBV28 and TRBJ1-5, with no confident D gene call. The sequencing input was peripheral blood. This TCR was recovered from a human donor in a cohort sampled during active COVID-19. The DNA sequence reads TGTGCCAGCAGTTTATTCGGTCGAACGGGGCAGCCCCAGCATTTT. The encoded protein is CASSLFGRTGQPQHF. Supplemented by the reference TRBV28 and TRBJ1-5 proteins around the CDR3, the complete variable domain is DVKVTQSSRYLVKRTGEKVFLECVQDMDHENMFWYRQDPGLGLRLIYFSYDVKMKEKGDIPEGYSVSREKKERFSLILESASTNQTSMYLCASSLFGRTGQPQHFGDGTRLSIL.